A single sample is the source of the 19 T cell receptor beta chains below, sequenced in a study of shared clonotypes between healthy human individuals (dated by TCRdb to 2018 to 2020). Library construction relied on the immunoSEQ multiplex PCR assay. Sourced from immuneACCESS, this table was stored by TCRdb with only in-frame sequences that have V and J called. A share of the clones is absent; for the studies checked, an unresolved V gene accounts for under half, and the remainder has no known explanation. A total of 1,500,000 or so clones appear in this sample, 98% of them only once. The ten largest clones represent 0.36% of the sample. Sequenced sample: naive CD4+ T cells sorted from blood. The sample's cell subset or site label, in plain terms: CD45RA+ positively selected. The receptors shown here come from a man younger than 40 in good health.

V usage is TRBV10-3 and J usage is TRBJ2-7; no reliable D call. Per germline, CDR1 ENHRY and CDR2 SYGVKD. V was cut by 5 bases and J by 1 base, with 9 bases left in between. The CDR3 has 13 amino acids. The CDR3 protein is CAISIGGSYEQYF. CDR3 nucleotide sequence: TGTGCCATCAGTATAGGCGGATCCTACGAGCAGTACTTC.

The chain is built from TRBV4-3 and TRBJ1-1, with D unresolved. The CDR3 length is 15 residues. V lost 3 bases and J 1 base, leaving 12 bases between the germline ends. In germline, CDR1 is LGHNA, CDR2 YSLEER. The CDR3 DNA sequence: TGCGCCAGCAGCCACACGACCAGCGGGAACACTGAAGCTTTCTTT. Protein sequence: CASSHTTSGNTEAFF.

The CDR3 loop is CASSPGGLAGAAPYEQYF. The CDR3, as DNA: TGCGCCAGCAGCCCCGGGGGACTAGCGGGAGCCGCCCCCTACGAGCAGTACTTC. The chain uses TRBV4-1 and TRBJ2-7, with 14 bases fitting TRBD2. Germline CDR1 MGHRA, CDR2 YSYEKL. Trimming took 4 bases from V and 2 from J; bases not matched to a gene: 10. CDR3 length equals 18 residues.

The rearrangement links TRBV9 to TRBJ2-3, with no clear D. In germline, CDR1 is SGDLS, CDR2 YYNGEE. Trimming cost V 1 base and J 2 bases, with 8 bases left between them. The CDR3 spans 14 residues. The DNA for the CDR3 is TGTGCCAGCAGCGTATCCAGACTCACAGATACGCAGTATTTT. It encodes CASSVSRLTDTQYF. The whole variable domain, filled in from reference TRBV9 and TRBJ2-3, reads DSGVTQTPKHLITATGQRVTLRCSPRSGDLSVYWYQQSLDQGLQFLIQYYNGEERAKGNILERFSAQQFPDLHSELNLSSLELGDSALYFCASSVSRLTDTQYFGPGTRLTVL.

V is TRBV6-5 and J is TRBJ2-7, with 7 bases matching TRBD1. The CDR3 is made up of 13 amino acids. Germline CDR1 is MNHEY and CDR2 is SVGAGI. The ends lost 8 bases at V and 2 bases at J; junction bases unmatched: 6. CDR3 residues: CASSRGQPYEQYF. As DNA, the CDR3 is TGTGCCAGCTCTAGGGGACAGCCCTACGAGCAGTACTTC.

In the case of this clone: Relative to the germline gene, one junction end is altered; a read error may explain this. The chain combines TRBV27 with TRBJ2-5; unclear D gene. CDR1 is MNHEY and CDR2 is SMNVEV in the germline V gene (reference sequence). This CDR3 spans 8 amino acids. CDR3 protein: CASSPLHF. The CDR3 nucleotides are TGTGCCAGCAGTCCCCTACACTTC.

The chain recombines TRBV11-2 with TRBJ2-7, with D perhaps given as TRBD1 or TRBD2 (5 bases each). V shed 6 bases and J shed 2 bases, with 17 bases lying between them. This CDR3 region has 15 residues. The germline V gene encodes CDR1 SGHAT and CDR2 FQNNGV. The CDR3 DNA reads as TGTGCCAGCAGGTTAATCAGGGATAGCGCCTACGAGCAGTACTTC. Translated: CASRLIRDSAYEQYF.

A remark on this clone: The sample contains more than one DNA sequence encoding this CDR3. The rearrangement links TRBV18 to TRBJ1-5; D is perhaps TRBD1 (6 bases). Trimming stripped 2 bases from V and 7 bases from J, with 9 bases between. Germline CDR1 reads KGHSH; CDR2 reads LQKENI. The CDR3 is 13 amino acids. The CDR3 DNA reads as TGTGCCAGCTCACCATCGGGGGCCCAGCCCCAGCATTTT. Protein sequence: CASSPSGAQPQHF.

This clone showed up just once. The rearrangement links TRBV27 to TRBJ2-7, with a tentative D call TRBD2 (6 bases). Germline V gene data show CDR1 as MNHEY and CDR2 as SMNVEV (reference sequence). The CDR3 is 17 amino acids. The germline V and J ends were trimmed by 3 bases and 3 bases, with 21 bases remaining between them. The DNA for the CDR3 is TGTGCCAGCAGTTTCCAGAAGGCCGGGACTTTTTTCTACGAGCAGTACTTC. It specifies CASSFQKAGTFFYEQYF.

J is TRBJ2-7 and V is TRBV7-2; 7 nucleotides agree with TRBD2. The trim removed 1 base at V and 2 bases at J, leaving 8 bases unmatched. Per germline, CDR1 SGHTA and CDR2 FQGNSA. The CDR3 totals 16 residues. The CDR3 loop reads CASSLGRREPTYEQYF. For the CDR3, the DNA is TGTGCCAGCAGCTTAGGGCGGCGGGAGCCTACCTACGAGCAGTACTTC.

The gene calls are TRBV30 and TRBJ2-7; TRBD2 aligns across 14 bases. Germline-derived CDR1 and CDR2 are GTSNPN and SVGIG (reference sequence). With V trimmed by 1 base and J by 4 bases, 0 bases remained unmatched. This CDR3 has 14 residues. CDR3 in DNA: TGTGCCTGGAGTGGACTAGCGGGAGGGTACGAGCAGTACTTC. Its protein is CAWSGLAGGYEQYF.

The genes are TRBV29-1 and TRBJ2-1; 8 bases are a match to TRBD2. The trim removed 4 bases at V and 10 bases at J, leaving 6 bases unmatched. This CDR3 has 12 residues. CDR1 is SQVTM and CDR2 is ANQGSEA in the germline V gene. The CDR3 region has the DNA TGCAGCGTTGCAGCGGGGGCGGGGGAGCAGTTCTTC. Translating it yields CSVAAGAGEQFF.

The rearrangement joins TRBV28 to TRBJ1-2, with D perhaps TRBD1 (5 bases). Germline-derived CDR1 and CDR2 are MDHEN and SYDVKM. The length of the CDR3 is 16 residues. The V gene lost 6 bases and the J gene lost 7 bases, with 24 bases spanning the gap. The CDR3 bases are TGTGCCAGCAGCCCCGCCGGACATCGGGATGTTGGTGGCTACACCTTC. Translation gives CASSPAGHRDVGGYTF.

CDR3 sequence (DNA): TGTGCCAGCAGTGGCCGTTTCATTCGAGGACACCCGAACCCGTCCGGGGAGCTGTTTTTT. This codes for CASSGRFIRGHPNPSGELFF. This rearrangement joins TRBV27 to TRBJ2-2, with TRBD1 as a possible D gene (5 bases). Germline assignment: CDR1 MNHEY and CDR2 SMNVEV (reference sequence). Trimming pared 5 bases from V and 6 bases from J, leaving 31 bases between. The CDR3 extends over 20 amino acids.

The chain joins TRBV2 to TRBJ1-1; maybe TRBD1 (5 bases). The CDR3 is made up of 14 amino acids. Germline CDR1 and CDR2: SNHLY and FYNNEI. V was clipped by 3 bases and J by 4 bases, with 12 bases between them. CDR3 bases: TGTGCCAGCAGTGATTGGGGGGTGGTCACTGAAGCTTTCTTT. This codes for CASSDWGVVTEAFF.

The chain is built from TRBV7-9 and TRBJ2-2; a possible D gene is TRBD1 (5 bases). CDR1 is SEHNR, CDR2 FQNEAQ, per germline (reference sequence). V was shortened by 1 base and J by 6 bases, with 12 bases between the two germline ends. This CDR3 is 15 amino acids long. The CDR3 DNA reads TGTGCCAGCAGCTTAGACCTCCAGGGATCCGGGGAGCTGTTTTTT. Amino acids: CASSLDLQGSGELFF.

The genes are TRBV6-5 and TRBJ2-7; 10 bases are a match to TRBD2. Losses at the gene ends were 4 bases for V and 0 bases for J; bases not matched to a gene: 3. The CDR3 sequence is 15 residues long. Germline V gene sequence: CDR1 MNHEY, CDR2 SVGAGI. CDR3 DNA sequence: TGTGCCAGCAGTTCACTAGCGGGATCCTCCTACGAGCAGTACTTC. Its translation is CASSSLAGSSYEQYF.

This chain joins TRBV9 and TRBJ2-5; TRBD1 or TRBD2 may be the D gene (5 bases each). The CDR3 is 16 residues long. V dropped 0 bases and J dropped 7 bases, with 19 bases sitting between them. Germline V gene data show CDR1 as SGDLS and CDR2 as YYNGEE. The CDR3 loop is CASSVDWGRSLSTQYF. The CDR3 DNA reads TGTGCCAGCAGCGTAGATTGGGGACGTTCATTGTCGACCCAGTACTTC.

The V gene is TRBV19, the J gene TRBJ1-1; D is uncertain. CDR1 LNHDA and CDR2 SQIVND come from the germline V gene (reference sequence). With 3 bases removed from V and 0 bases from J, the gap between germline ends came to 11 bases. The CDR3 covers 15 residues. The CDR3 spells CASSIRRALNTEAFF. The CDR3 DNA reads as TGTGCCAGTAGTATCCGGAGGGCTCTGAACACTGAAGCTTTCTTT. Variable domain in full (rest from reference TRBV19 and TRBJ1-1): DGGITQSPKYLFRKEGQNVTLSCEQNLNHDAMYWYRQDPGQGLRLIYYSQIVNDFQKGDIAEGYSVSREKKESFPLTVTSAQKNPTAFYLCASSIRRALNTEAFFGQGTRLTVV.